This entry is about one T cell receptor beta chain. These data are taken from a study of OX40 agonist ivuxolimab in advanced cancers. The V gene's germline CDR1 is SGHTA and CDR2 FQGNSA. This CDR3 comprises 15 residues. The V gene lost 5 bases and the J gene lost 4 bases, with 17 bases spanning the gap. The assay was immunoSEQ multiplex PCR, and TCRdb's table has in-frame clones only and misses some. The sample has some 70,000 clones; over 75% are singletons. This material consisted of CD4+ or CD8+ T cells sorted from blood, taken in a trial of the OX40 agonist ivuxolimab. The chain uses TRBV7-2 and TRBJ1-2; maybe TRBD1 (6 bases). This receptor was obtained from an adult with an advanced solid tumor such as melanoma, head and neck, liver or kidney cancer. CDR3 DNA: TGTGCCAGCAGCCAAACGAACGGACAGAGCTATGGCTACACCTTC. Translating it yields CASSQTNGQSYGYTF.